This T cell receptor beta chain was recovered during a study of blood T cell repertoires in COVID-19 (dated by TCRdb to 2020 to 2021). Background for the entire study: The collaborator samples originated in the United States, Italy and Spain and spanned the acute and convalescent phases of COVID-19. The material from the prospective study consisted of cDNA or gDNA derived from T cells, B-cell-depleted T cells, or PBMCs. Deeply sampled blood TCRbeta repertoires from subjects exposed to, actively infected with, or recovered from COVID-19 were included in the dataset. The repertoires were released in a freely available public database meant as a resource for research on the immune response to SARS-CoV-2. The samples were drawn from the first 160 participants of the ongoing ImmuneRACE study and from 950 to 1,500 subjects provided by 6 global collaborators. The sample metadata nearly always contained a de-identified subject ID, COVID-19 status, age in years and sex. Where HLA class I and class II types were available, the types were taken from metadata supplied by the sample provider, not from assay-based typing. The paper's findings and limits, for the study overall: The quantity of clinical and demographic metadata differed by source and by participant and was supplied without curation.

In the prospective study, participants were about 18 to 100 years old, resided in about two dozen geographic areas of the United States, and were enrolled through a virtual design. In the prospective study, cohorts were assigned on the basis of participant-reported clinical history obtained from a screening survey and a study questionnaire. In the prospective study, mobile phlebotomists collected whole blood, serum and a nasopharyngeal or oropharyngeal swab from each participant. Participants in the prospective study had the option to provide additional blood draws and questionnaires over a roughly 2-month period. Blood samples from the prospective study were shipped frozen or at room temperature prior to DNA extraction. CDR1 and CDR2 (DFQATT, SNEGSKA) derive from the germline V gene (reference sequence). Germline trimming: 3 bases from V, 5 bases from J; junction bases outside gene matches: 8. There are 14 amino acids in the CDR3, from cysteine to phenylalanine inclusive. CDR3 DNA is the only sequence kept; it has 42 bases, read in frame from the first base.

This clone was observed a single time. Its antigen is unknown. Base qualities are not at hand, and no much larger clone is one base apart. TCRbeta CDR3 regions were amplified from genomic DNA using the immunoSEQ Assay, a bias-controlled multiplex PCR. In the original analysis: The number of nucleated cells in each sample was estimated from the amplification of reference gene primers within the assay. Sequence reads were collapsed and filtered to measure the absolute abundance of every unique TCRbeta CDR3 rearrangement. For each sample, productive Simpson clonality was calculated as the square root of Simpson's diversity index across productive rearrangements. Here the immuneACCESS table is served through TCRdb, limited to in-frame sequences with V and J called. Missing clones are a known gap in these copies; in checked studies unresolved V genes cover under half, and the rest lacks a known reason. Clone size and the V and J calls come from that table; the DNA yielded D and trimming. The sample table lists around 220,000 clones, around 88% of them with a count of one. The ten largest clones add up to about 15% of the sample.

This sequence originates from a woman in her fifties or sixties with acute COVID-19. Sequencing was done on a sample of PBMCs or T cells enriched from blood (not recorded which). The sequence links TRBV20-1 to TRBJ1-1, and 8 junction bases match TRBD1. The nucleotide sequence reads TGCAGTGCTAGTAGGTCCAGGGGGCTGACTGAAGCTTTCTTT. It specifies CSASRSRGLTEAFF.